Each of the 18 T cell receptor beta chains below was sequenced from the same sample in a study of human T cells and chemical hapten exposure. Time point reported: patch test 1, 2 weeks after DPC sensitization. Treatment described: therapeutic diphenylcyclopropenone sensitization with weekly scalp DPC. From the RACE reads, TCRdb called clonotypes with MiXCR, one entry per CDR3 protein. The sample includes tens of thousands of distinct CDR3 sequences, 10% to 15% of them seen just once. The sequencing here drew on whole blood, taken in connection with sensitization to the hapten diphenylcyclopropenone (DPC). These receptors were taken from a woman aged 55-69 years with alopecia areata. Some clones in this sample may be carry-over from other donors' samples.

This clonotype was observed at least ten times. This chain connects TRBV3-1 to TRBJ1-1; D not certain. Germline lookup yields CDR1 LGHDT and CDR2 YNNKEL (reference sequence). There are 14 residues in the CDR3. V was clipped by 1 base and J by 4 bases, with 10 bases between them. This CDR3 is CASSQGGYGTEAFF. CDR3 nucleotides: TGTGCCAGCAGCCAAGGAGGGTATGGCACTGAAGCTTTCTTT.

The chain uses TRBV10-1 and TRBJ2-5; D is tentatively TRBD1 or TRBD2 (5 bases each). V was pared by 10 bases and J by 8 bases, with 17 bases between. Per germline, CDR1 WNHNN and CDR2 SYGVQD (reference sequence). This CDR3 region has 12 residues. CDR3 in DNA: TGCGCCAACCGGTCCGGGGCGGGTACCCAGTACTTC. Encoded protein: CANRSGAGTQYF.

This clonotype showed up many times. The rearrangement joins TRBV5-5 to TRBJ1-2; D is unclear. The CDR3 is 15 residues long. Germline V gives CDR1 SGHKS, CDR2 YYEKEE (reference sequence). Trimming took 0 bases from V and 1 from J, leaving 10 bases between them. CDR3 nucleotides: TGTGCCAGCAGCTTGGCCGTCGTGGGTAACTATGGCTACACCTTC. Translated: CASSLAVVGNYGYTF.

The chain has TRBV7-2 and TRBJ1-5; TRBD1 might be the D (6 bases). The CDR3 totals 16 residues. Germline V gene data show CDR1 as SGHTA and CDR2 as FQGNSA. The ends were cut back, 1 base at V and 2 bases at J, with 12 bases in the middle. In DNA, the CDR3 is TGTGCCAGCAGCTTAGTCGCGGGGGCGGGCAATCAGCCCCAGCATTTT. It codes for CASSLVAGAGNQPQHF.

This clonotype has more than one count but fewer than ten. The chain uses TRBV20-1 and TRBJ1-5, with TRBD1 as a possible D gene (5 bases). The CDR3 has 13 residues. Germline V gene sequence: CDR1 DFQATT, CDR2 SNEGSKA (reference sequence). Trimming took off 1 base at V and 5 bases at J, with 9 bases between the two ends. CDR3 amino acids: CSARVSGDQPQHF. The CDR3, as DNA: TGCAGTGCTAGAGTATCGGGGGATCAGCCCCAGCATTTT.

The chain joins TRBV5-1 to TRBJ2-3, with 9 bases identical to TRBD1. Germline loops: CDR1 SGHRS, CDR2 YFSETQ. V was clipped by 0 bases and J by 0 bases; unmatched bases: 8. The CDR3 is 18 amino acids. The CDR3 here is CASSLGTGARISTDTQYF. The CDR3 DNA is TGCGCCAGCAGCTTGGGGACAGGGGCCCGAATTAGCACAGATACGCAGTATTTT. Full variable domain (remainder filled in from reference TRBV5-1 and TRBJ2-3): KAGVTQTPRYLIKTRGQQVTLSCSPISGHRSVSWYQQTPGQGLQFLFEYFSETQRNKGNFPGRFSGRQFSNSRSEMNVSTLELGDSALYLCASSLGTGARISTDTQYFGPGTRLTVL.

This clonotype was detected only a few times. The rearrangement links TRBV2 to TRBJ1-2; 11 bases are shared with TRBD1. Trimming cost V 6 bases and J 4 bases; bases outside gene matches: 7. The CDR3 loop spans 15 amino acids. CDR1 and CDR2 from the germline V gene are SNHLY and FYNNEI. This CDR3 reads CASRPRTGGGYGYTF. In DNA, the CDR3 is TGTGCCAGCAGACCCCGGACAGGGGGCGGCTATGGCTACACCTTC.

This rearrangement joins TRBV12-3 or TRBV12-4 to TRBJ1-5, with unresolved D. The CDR3 totals 14 residues. V lost 1 base to trimming and J lost 1 base, with 5 bases between them. The CDR3 nucleotides read TGTGCCAGCAGTTTAGGAGGAAGCAATCAGCCCCAGCATTTT. The encoded protein is CASSLGGSNQPQHF.

This clonotype showed up many times. The V gene is TRBV27, the J gene TRBJ1-5; D is unresolved. The CDR3 spans 14 residues. V gave up 2 bases and J gave up 4 bases, with 9 bases separating them. CDR1 is MNHEY, CDR2 SMNVEV, per germline (reference sequence). The CDR3 region is CASSLMAKNQPQHF. The CDR3 DNA follows: TGTGCCAGCAGTTTAATGGCAAAAAATCAGCCCCAGCATTTT.

This clonotype has a count of ten or more. The chain joins TRBV12-3 or TRBV12-4 to TRBJ1-1; 8 positions match TRBD1. V lost 6 bases to trimming and J lost 0 bases; unmatched junction nucleotides: 6. The CDR3 runs 15 residues. CDR3 bases: TGTGCCAGCAGAGGGACAGGTCCATTGAACACTGAAGCTTTCTTT. Translated, it gives CASRGTGPLNTEAFF.

Ten or more counts support this clonotype. This chain uses TRBV4-1 with TRBJ2-3, with a tentative D call TRBD2 (6 bases). The CDR3 totals 16 residues. Looked up from germline, CDR1 is MGHRA and CDR2 is YSYEKL. Trimming left V 0 bases short and J 1 base short, with 11 bases between. CDR3 sequence reads: CASSQDLTGGTDTQYF. CDR3 DNA sequence: TGCGCCAGCAGCCAAGATCTTACGGGGGGCACAGATACGCAGTATTTT.

This clonotype was counted ten times or more. The V and J genes are TRBV25-1 and TRBJ1-2; D perhaps matches TRBD1 (6 bases). Germline CDR1 is MGHDK and CDR2 is SYGVNS. Deletions cut 1 base from V and 2 bases from J, with 17 bases between. The CDR3 runs 17 residues. The CDR3 spells CASSESGATGHNYGYTF. CDR3 nucleotide sequence: TGTGCCAGCAGTGAATCGGGGGCGACGGGACACAACTATGGCTACACCTTC.

This chain links TRBV29-1 with TRBJ2-3, with D possibly matching TRBD2 (5 bases). Trimming left V 7 bases short and J 4 bases short, with 15 bases between. The CDR3 has 13 residues. Germline CDR1 and CDR2: SQVTM and ANQGSEA. The chain's CDR3 is CSGRASGADTQYF. The CDR3 DNA reads TGCAGCGGAAGGGCCTCCGGGGCAGATACGCAGTATTTT.

The chain employs TRBV2 and TRBJ2-7; D gene ambiguous. In germline, CDR1 is SNHLY, CDR2 FYNNEI. Trimming removed 1 base from V and 4 bases from J, with 11 bases in between. CDR3 length: 14 residues. CDR3 residues: CASSEGRLEYEQYF. The DNA for the CDR3 is TGTGCCAGCAGTGAAGGCCGACTGGAGTACGAGCAGTACTTC. The full variable domain, its missing parts supplied by reference TRBV2 and TRBJ2-7, is EPEVTQTPSHQVTQMGQEVILRCVPISNHLYFYWYRQILGQKVEFLVSFYNNEISEKSEIFDDQFSVERPDGSNFTLKIRSTKLEDSAMYFCASSEGRLEYEQYFGPGTRLTVT.

This clonotype was counted between two and nine times. The chain recombines TRBV27 with TRBJ1-2; D remains unclear. Germline V gene sequence: CDR1 MNHEY, CDR2 SMNVEV (reference sequence). The CDR3 length is 13 residues. V was trimmed by 3 bases and J by 9 bases, leaving 14 bases between them. DNA for the CDR3: TGTGCCAGCAGTTTCCAGAGAGGGAGAAGCTACACCTTC. Encoded protein: CASSFQRGRSYTF.

The chain recombines TRBV3-1 with TRBJ1-1, with 9 bases aligning to TRBD1. Losses at the gene ends were 4 bases for V and 10 bases for J; bases not matched to a gene: 10. CDR1 LGHDT and CDR2 YNNKEL come from the germline V gene (reference sequence). The CDR3 has 14 residues. The CDR3 nucleotides are TGTGCCAGCAGCCCCACAGGGGGCGTCACGCGAGCTTTCTTT. Translated, it gives CASSPTGGVTRAFF.

The chain joins TRBV5-1 to TRBJ2-2, with TRBD2 matching over 8 bases. This CDR3 contains 15 residues. Germline V lookup: CDR1 SGHRS, CDR2 YFSETQ. V lost 4 bases to trimming and J lost 2 bases; unmatched junction nucleotides: 4. CDR3 amino acids: CASSASGGNTGELFF. The CDR3 DNA reads TGCGCCAGCAGCGCCAGCGGGGGCAACACCGGGGAGCTGTTTTTT.

This clonotype was recorded a few times. The chain uses TRBV30 and TRBJ2-7; no clear D gene. The ends were cut back, 5 bases at V and 7 bases at J, with 15 bases in the middle. Germline lookup yields CDR1 GTSNPN and CDR2 SVGIG (reference sequence). This CDR3 contains 12 residues. CDR3 region: CAWSPDPQEQYF. The CDR3 nucleotides are TGTGCCTGGTCTCCGGATCCCCAGGAGCAGTACTTC.